The 21 T cell receptor beta chains in this list originate from one sample, sequenced in a study of CD8 T cells in Susac syndrome (dated by TCRdb to about 2019). The method was the immunoSEQ multiplex PCR assay. RNA was extracted using the RNeasy kit, and roughly 0.5 to 1 microgram was reverse transcribed with random hexamers. In TCRdb, the public reads were trimmed at Q25 with fastp and aligned with MiXCR, with productive beta chains retained. Every distinct CDR3 protein forms one entry, paired with its most common genes and DNA. The sample table shows 80,000 or so distinct CDR3 sequences, and 85% to 95% are seen once. Roughly 0.5% of the sample is in the top ten clones. Specimen: CD4+ T cells from PBMCs. The origin of the receptors is a human donor with Susac syndrome.

This sequence joins TRBV7-2 and TRBJ2-1; a weak D match, TRBD2 (6 bases). The CDR3 spans 15 residues. The V gene lost 5 bases and the J gene lost 0 bases, with 11 bases spanning the gap. CDR1 SGHTA and CDR2 FQGNSA come from the germline V gene. The DNA for the CDR3 is TGTGCCAGCAGCCAGGACGGGAGCTCCTACAATGAGCAGTTCTTC. It yields the protein CASSQDGSSYNEQFF.

J is TRBJ2-7 and V is TRBV24-1, with D possibly being TRBD2 (5 bases). This CDR3 has 16 amino acids. V shed 2 bases and J shed 4 bases, with 17 bases lying between them. CDR1 KGHDR and CDR2 SFDVKD come from the germline V gene. CDR3 protein: CATSDSLASRAYEQYF. The CDR3 coding sequence is TGTGCCACCAGTGATTCTTTGGCTAGCAGAGCGTACGAGCAGTACTTC.

This clonotype was seen just once. V and J are TRBV19 and TRBJ1-5; a weak D match, TRBD1 (6 bases). The length of the CDR3 is 13 residues. Trimming removed 7 bases from V and 5 bases from J, with 12 bases in between. Per germline, CDR1 LNHDA and CDR2 SQIVND (reference sequence). The CDR3 spells CASKGQLDQPQHF. CDR3 sequence (DNA): TGTGCCAGTAAAGGACAGTTAGATCAGCCCCAGCATTTT.

The chain couples TRBV5-1 to TRBJ1-3; D is unclear. Germline assignment: CDR1 SGHRS and CDR2 YFSETQ. CDR3 length: 17 residues. V lost 3 bases, J lost 0 bases, and 16 bases lay in between. CDR3: CASSSSAPGLSGNTIYF. DNA of the CDR3: TGCGCCAGCAGCTCGTCGGCCCCAGGACTCTCTGGAAACACCATATATTTT.

The rearrangement joins TRBV7-9 to TRBJ2-5; the match to TRBD1 covers 9 bases. This CDR3 region has 16 residues. After removal of 3 bases from V and 1 base from J, the junction contained 6 bases not matched to a gene. CDR1 and CDR2 from the germline V gene are SEHNR and FQNEAQ (reference sequence). CDR3 sequence reads: CASSFTGTGFQETQYF. In nucleotides, the CDR3 is TGTGCCAGCAGCTTTACCGGGACAGGGTTCCAAGAGACCCAGTACTTC.

This clonotype was seen a single time. The chain uses TRBV5-6 and TRBJ2-1; D uncertain. Germline V gene data show CDR1 as SGHDT and CDR2 as YYEEEE. Trimming left V 3 bases short and J 15 bases short, with 16 bases between. The CDR3 consists of 12 residues. This CDR3 is CASSSPDPLLFF. In DNA form, the CDR3 reads TGTGCCAGCAGCTCACCCGACCCTTTGTTGTTCTTC.

The chain is built from TRBV19 and TRBJ2-1, with 9 positions matching TRBD1. The CDR3 is 15 amino acids. In germline, CDR1 is LNHDA, CDR2 SQIVND (reference sequence). V lost 7 bases to trimming and J lost 7 bases; unmatched junction nucleotides: 11. CDR3 loop: CASKIQDRGRNEQFF. CDR3 DNA: TGTGCCAGTAAGATTCAGGACAGGGGACGGAATGAGCAGTTCTTC.

CDR3 DNA sequence: TGTGCCAGCAGCCCTGGCGGGAACTATGGCTACACCTTC. It is translated as CASSPGGNYGYTF. The chain employs TRBV5-6 and TRBJ1-2; no reliable D call. CDR1 SGHDT and CDR2 YYEEEE come from the germline V gene. V was trimmed by 4 bases and J by 2 bases, leaving 9 bases between them. The CDR3 is made up of 13 amino acids.

The chain combines TRBV3-1 with TRBJ2-2; TRBD1 matches at 12 bases. There are 17 residues in the CDR3. J lost 7 bases, V lost 4 bases, and 10 bases had no gene match. From germline, CDR1 is LGHDT and CDR2 YNNKEL (reference sequence). The CDR3 reads CASSPTGDRGLGGELFF. For the CDR3, the DNA is TGTGCCAGCAGCCCTACTGGGGACAGGGGGCTCGGCGGGGAGCTGTTTTTT.

The chain employs TRBV6-5 and TRBJ1-2; no definite D call. Between the trimmed V and J ends, which lost 7 bases and 8 bases, there was a span of 17 bases. The CDR3 has 13 residues. Germline CDR1 MNHEY, CDR2 SVGAGI. The CDR3: CASTDTGIEGYTF. The CDR3 region has the DNA TGTGCCAGCACCGACACGGGGATCGAAGGCTACACCTTC.

The genes are TRBV11-2 and TRBJ2-1, with D maybe TRBD2 (11 bases). V lost 6 bases and J lost 8, with 29 bases in between. The CDR3 spans 18 residues. Per the germline V gene, CDR1 is SGHAT and CDR2 is FQNNGV. The CDR3 is CASSPGTGVLAGGYEQFF. The CDR3 nucleotides are TGTGCCAGCAGTCCCGGGACAGGGGTCCTAGCGGGAGGCTATGAGCAGTTCTTC. Based on the CDR3 plus reference TRBV11-2 and TRBJ2-1, the full variable domain is EAGVAQSPRYKIIEKRQSVAFWCNPISGHATLYWYQQILGQGPKLLIQFQNNGVVDDSQLPKDRFSAERLKGVDSTLKIQPAKLEDSAVYLCASSPGTGVLAGGYEQFFGPGTRLTVL.

The rearrangement links TRBV5-1 to TRBJ1-6; 7 bases agree with TRBD1. CDR1 and CDR2 from the germline V gene are SGHRS and YFSETQ. CDR3 length: 15 amino acids. V was pared by 2 bases and J by 7 bases, with 6 bases of the junction left unmatched. CDR3 DNA: TGCGCCAGCAGCTTTGGGGACAGTCTCAATTCACCCCTCCACTTT. Protein sequence: CASSFGDSLNSPLHF.

The CDR3 DNA sequence: TGTGCCAGTCATCCGGGACTAGCGGGAGTGGCCAAAAACATTCAGTACTTC. This encodes CASHPGLAGVAKNIQYF. The chain links TRBV19 to TRBJ2-4; 14 nucleotides line up with TRBD2. V gave up 8 bases and J gave up 1 base; unmatched junction bases: 7. This CDR3 is built from 17 residues. Germline V lookup: CDR1 LNHDA, CDR2 SQIVND (reference sequence).

V gene TRBV11-1 combines with J gene TRBJ2-3; D may be TRBD1 or TRBD2 (6 bases each). This CDR3 has 20 amino acids. Germline values: CDR1 SGHAT, CDR2 FQDESV (reference sequence). V was trimmed by 0 bases and J by 6 bases, leaving 28 bases between them. CDR3 nucleotides: TGTGCCAGCAGCTTAGCGCGGCCTGCCTGGACTACCGCAGGGGAGGATACGCAGTATTTT. This translates into CASSLARPAWTTAGEDTQYF. Filled out from reference TRBV11-1 and TRBJ2-3, the complete variable domain reads EAEVAQSPRYKITEKSQAVAFWCDPISGHATLYWYRQILGQGPELLVQFQDESVVDDSQLPKDRFSAERLKGVDSTLKIQPAELGDSAMYLCASSLARPAWTTAGEDTQYFGPGTRLTVL.

J is TRBJ2-1 and V is TRBV7-9, with 10 nucleotides matching TRBD2. J was trimmed by 7 bases and V by 5 bases; bases with no gene match: 11. CDR1 and CDR2 from the germline V gene are SEHNR and FQNEAQ (reference sequence). This CDR3 is 16 amino acids long. DNA for the CDR3: TGTGCCAGCAGCGTATTGAGCGGGGGGGCCGGGAATGAGCAGTTCTTC. Its translation: CASSVLSGGAGNEQFF.

This clonotype was picked up a small number of times. The V and J genes are TRBV9 and TRBJ2-5, with D unclear. CDR1 is SGDLS, CDR2 YYNGEE, per germline. V was cut by 7 bases and J by 2 bases, with 9 bases left in between. The CDR3 sequence is 12 residues long. CDR3 in amino acids: CASSWDQETQYF. The DNA of the CDR3 is TGTGCCAGCTCTTGGGATCAAGAGACCCAGTACTTC.

V and J are TRBV7-9 and TRBJ1-2; no clear D gene. Germline CDR1 reads SEHNR; CDR2 reads FQNEAQ (reference sequence). CDR3 size: 11 residues. V was pared by 5 bases and J by 8 bases, with 9 bases between. CDR3 coding DNA: TGTGCCAGCAGCCTTATCGTGGGCTACACCTTC. This encodes CASSLIVGYTF.

The J gene is TRBJ2-2, the V gene TRBV12-3 or TRBV12-4, with D possibly matching TRBD2 (5 bases). The CDR3 runs 16 residues. Trimming cost V 3 bases and J 5 bases, with 16 bases left between them. CDR3 in amino acids: CASSFDSGSTTGELFF. CDR3 nucleotide sequence: TGTGCCAGCAGTTTTGATTCGGGGAGTACTACCGGGGAGCTGTTTTTT.

This chain connects TRBV5-1 to TRBJ2-1, with 8 bases lining up with TRBD1. CDR1 is SGHRS and CDR2 is YFSETQ in the germline V gene. Unmatched junction bases numbered 6, after V lost 4 bases and J lost 3 bases. The CDR3 is 15 residues long. The CDR3 is CASSETGQVYNEQFF. CDR3 bases: TGCGCCAGCAGCGAGACGGGACAGGTCTACAATGAGCAGTTCTTC.

The table lists this clonotype with a count of one. J is TRBJ2-4 and V is TRBV7-8; D is perhaps TRBD1 (6 bases). The CDR3 consists of 15 residues. V was pared by 0 bases and J by 3 bases, with 9 bases between. CDR1 and CDR2 from the germline V gene are SGHVS and FQNEAQ. The CDR3 region has the DNA TGTGCCAGCAGCTTAGCCGGGACACTCAAAAACATTCAGTACTTC. This gives the protein CASSLAGTLKNIQYF. Full variable domain (rest looked up from reference TRBV7-8 and TRBJ2-4): GAGVSQSPRYKVAKRGQDVALRCDPISGHVSLFWYQQALGQGPEFLTYFQNEAQLDKSGLPSDRFFAERPEGSVSTLKIQRTQQEDSAVYLCASSLAGTLKNIQYFGAGTRLSVL.

The chain couples TRBV19 to TRBJ1-2; D is unresolved. The CDR3 totals 14 residues. Trimming shortened V by 6 bases and J by 4 bases, and 15 bases separated the two germline ends. Germline loops: CDR1 LNHDA, CDR2 SQIVND (reference sequence). CDR3 loop: CASSFDRRGYGYTF. CDR3 sequence (DNA): TGTGCCAGTAGCTTTGACCGCCGCGGCTATGGCTACACCTTC.